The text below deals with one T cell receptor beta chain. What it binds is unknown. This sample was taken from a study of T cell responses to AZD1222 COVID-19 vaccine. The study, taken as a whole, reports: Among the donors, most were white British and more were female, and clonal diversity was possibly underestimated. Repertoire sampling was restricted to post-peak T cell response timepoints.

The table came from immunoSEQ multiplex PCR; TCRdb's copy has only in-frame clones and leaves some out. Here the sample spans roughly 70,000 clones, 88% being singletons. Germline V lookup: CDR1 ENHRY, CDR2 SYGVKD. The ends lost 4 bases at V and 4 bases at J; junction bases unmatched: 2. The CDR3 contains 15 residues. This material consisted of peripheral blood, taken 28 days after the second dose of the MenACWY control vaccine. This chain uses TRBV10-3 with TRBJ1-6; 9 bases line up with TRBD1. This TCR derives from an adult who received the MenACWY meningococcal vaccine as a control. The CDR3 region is CAISAGQGYNSPLHF. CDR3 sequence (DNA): TGTGCCATCAGTGCAGGACAGGGGTATAATTCACCCCTCCACTTT.